The clone carrying this TCR beta chain was picked up many times. RNA transcripts served as the template for amplifying TCR beta CDR3 regions. When the TCR CDR3 underwent first-round RT-PCR, the HTBI primer set was used. Via MiXCR, TCRdb re-called the multiplex PCR reads, giving one row per CDR3 protein. The repertoire holds 340,000 or so distinct CDR3 sequences, with 16% as singletons. This specimen belongs to a study of T cells in Graves' hyperthyroidism and ophthalmopathy. This CDR3 comprises 15 residues. The V end lost 7 bases, the J end lost 4 bases, and 17 bases lay between the germline ends. Germline values: CDR1 SEHNR, CDR2 FQNEAQ (reference sequence). Researchers defined stable Graves' hyperthyroidism as no ophthalmopathy progression within 18 months. The hyperthyroidism was newly diagnosed and had lasted under 2 months; the patients were aged 18 to 65.

This chain connects TRBV7-9 to TRBJ2-1; D perhaps matches TRBD2 (5 bases). The sequencing sample was made of blood. The receptor was derived from a young man with Graves' hyperthyroidism. For the CDR3, the DNA is TGTGCCAGCACCCTAGGGAGCGGTCCTTACAATGAGCAGTTCTTC. Translated: CASTLGSGPYNEQFF.